This T cell receptor beta chain was captured in a study of blood T cell repertoires in COVID-19. Whole-study context: Donors in the United States, Italy and Spain gave samples during acute or convalescent COVID-19.

The method was immunoSEQ multiplex PCR; TCRdb's version includes in-frame clones alone and lacks a portion of them. The sample includes about 160,000 clones, approximately 85% of them seen just once. The sample consisted of peripheral blood. The origin of this receptor is a woman aged 55-70 years with COVID-19, enrolled during active disease.

CDR3 sequence (DNA): TGTGCCAGCAGTTTTAGGGCAGGGCTCACTGAAGCTTTCTTT. Protein product: CASSFRAGLTEAFF. The V and J genes are TRBV7-8 and TRBJ1-1, with D tentatively TRBD1 (5 bases). V shed 6 bases and J shed 4 bases, with 15 bases lying between them. Germline V gene sequence: CDR1 SGHVS, CDR2 FQNEAQ. The CDR3 is 14 amino acids.